The source of this TCR beta chain is a study of T cells in Graves' hyperthyroidism and ophthalmopathy. This clonotype has a count of ten or more. Antigen: not known. RNA transcripts gave rise to amplified TCR beta CDR3 regions. HTBI primers were used for first-round RT-PCR of the TCR CDR3. TCRdb analysed the multiplex PCR reads with MiXCR anew, one entry per CDR3 protein. The data show hundreds of thousands of distinct CDR3 sequences, with roughly 15% seen just once and 10% held by the top ten. Stable Graves' hyperthyroidism denoted no ophthalmopathy progression over 18 months. The CDR3 contains 14 residues. From germline, CDR1 is SGHDN and CDR2 FVKESK. The junction had 1 base not matched to a gene; V was cut back by 2 bases and J by 7 bases. Study-wide findings and caveats: Blood also contained most expanded thyroid clonotypes above 0.001.

The J gene is TRBJ2-1, the V gene TRBV14, with 11 bases fitting TRBD2. The sample consisted of blood. The origin of this receptor is a woman between 18 and 30 years old with Graves' hyperthyroidism. The chain's CDR3 is CASSQLAGGNEQFF. For the CDR3, the DNA is TGTGCCAGCAGCCAACTAGCGGGAGGAAATGAGCAGTTCTTC.